The 13 T cell receptor beta chains below were found in one sample sequenced in a study of blood T cell repertoires in COVID-19. Profiled with immunoSEQ multiplex PCR; TCRdb holds only in-frame clones, not every one. The sample lists around 300,000 clones, around 90% seen once, with around 2.9% in the top ten. Sequencing was performed on PBMCs or T cells enriched from blood (not recorded which). These receptor sequences come from a woman aged 50 to 65 who had recovered from COVID-19.

The CDR3 DNA reads as TGTGCCAGCAGCTCGGGTCTAACCTACGAGCAGTACTTC. Translation: CASSSGLTYEQYF. V is TRBV7-3 and J is TRBJ2-7; D unclear. Germline CDR1 SGHTA, CDR2 FQGTGA. V lost 4 bases, J lost 2 bases, and 9 bases lay in between. The CDR3 loop spans 13 amino acids.

This chain links TRBV7-9 with TRBJ2-5, with D maybe TRBD1 (6 bases). Germline loops: CDR1 SEHNR, CDR2 FQNEAQ (reference sequence). This CDR3 comprises 13 residues. V was cut by 5 bases and J by 6 bases, with 13 bases left in between. The CDR3 loop reads CASSLGQGKTQYF. CDR3 DNA sequence: TGTGCCAGCAGCCTCGGGCAGGGGAAGACCCAGTACTTC.

The V and J genes are TRBV6-5 and TRBJ2-7; TRBD1 matches 7 bases. Germline V CDR1 and CDR2: MNHEY, SVGAGI. There are 14 residues in the CDR3. V dropped 0 bases and J dropped 2; count of bases not matched to a gene: 1. CDR3 nucleotides: TGTGCCAGCAGTTACTCGACAGGGACCTACGAGCAGTACTTC. It translates to CASSYSTGTYEQYF.

V is TRBV24-1 and J is TRBJ2-5; 13 bases agree with TRBD2. The V gene's germline CDR1 is KGHDR and CDR2 SFDVKD. The CDR3 loop spans 16 amino acids. V trimming: 7 bases; J trimming: 4 bases; junction bases outside the gene matches: 8. The CDR3 DNA follows: TGTGCCACCAGGGCTGGACTAGCGGGAGTAGGAGAGACCCAGTACTTC. It yields the protein CATRAGLAGVGETQYF.

The J gene is TRBJ2-1, the V gene TRBV7-9; 8 bases are a match to TRBD1. In germline, CDR1 is SEHNR, CDR2 FQNEAQ (reference sequence). V lost 5 bases, J lost 6 bases, and 0 bases stayed unmatched. The CDR3 has 12 residues. The CDR3 sequence is CASSGTGNEQFF. CDR3 DNA: TGTGCCAGCAGCGGGACAGGCAATGAGCAGTTCTTC.

The gene calls are TRBV11-3 and TRBJ2-1; TRBD1 is a possible D gene (5 bases). Trimming stripped 6 bases from V and 6 bases from J, with 21 bases between. Germline V gene data show CDR1 as SGHNT and CDR2 as YENEEA. The CDR3 extends over 16 amino acids. CDR3 sequence (DNA): TGTGCCAGCAGTTATTCCGACAGTCGCCTAGGCAATGAGCAGTTCTTC. This encodes CASSYSDSRLGNEQFF.

V is TRBV4-3 and J is TRBJ2-1, with 7 bases fitting TRBD1. The CDR3 extends over 16 amino acids. After removal of 0 bases from V and 8 bases from J, the junction contained 10 bases not matched to a gene. CDR1 is LGHNA, CDR2 YSLEER, per germline. The CDR3: CASSQEETGRYHEQFF. CDR3 nucleotide sequence: TGCGCCAGCAGCCAAGAGGAGACAGGGCGGTACCATGAGCAGTTCTTC.

The chain combines TRBV7-9 with TRBJ1-5, with 9 nucleotides matching TRBD1. The V gene's germline CDR1 is SEHNR and CDR2 FQNEAQ (reference sequence). The CDR3 runs to 15 residues. The ends lost 3 bases at V and 1 base at J; junction bases unmatched: 1. CDR3 sequence (DNA): TGTGCCAGCAGCTTGGGACAGGGAAGCAATCAGCCCCAGCATTTT. Protein sequence: CASSLGQGSNQPQHF.

This clone was found a few times. V and J are TRBV7-3 and TRBJ1-5; the match to TRBD1 covers 9 bases. The V gene's germline CDR1 is SGHTA and CDR2 FQGTGA. CDR3 size: 14 residues. The junction had 1 base not matched to a gene; V was cut back by 0 bases and J by 7 bases. As DNA, the CDR3 is TGTGCCAGCAGCTTAACGACAGGGGGACAGCCCCAGCATTTT. Protein: CASSLTTGGQPQHF.

The V gene is TRBV28, the J gene TRBJ2-6; D unresolved. V was clipped by 3 bases and J by 1 base, with 4 bases between them. This CDR3 has 14 amino acids. Germline V CDR1 and CDR2: MDHEN, SYDVKM. Here the CDR3 DNA reads TGTGCCAGCAGTTTTTCTTCTGGGGCCAACGTCCTGACTTTC. This codes for CASSFSSGANVLTF. The entire variable domain, with the rest obtained from reference TRBV28 and TRBJ2-6, is as follows: DVKVTQSSRYLVKRTGEKVFLECVQDMDHENMFWYRQDPGLGLRLIYFSYDVKMKEKGDIPEGYSVSREKKERFSLILESASTNQTSMYLCASSFSSGANVLTFGAGSRLTVL.

The chain employs TRBV2 and TRBJ1-4; 9 positions agree with TRBD1. Germline V gene lookup returns CDR1 SNHLY and CDR2 FYNNEI. V lost 2 bases, J lost 7 bases, and 5 bases stayed unmatched. The CDR3 totals 15 residues. CDR3 in amino acids: CASSEPGTGSEKLFF. DNA for the CDR3: TGTGCCAGCAGTGAACCCGGGACAGGGAGTGAAAAACTGTTTTTT.

The chain joins TRBV3-1 (or the pseudogene TRBV3-2) to TRBJ2-1, with TRBD2 as a possible D gene (6 bases). Germline assignment: CDR1 LGHDT and CDR2 YNNKEL (reference sequence). This CDR3 comprises 16 residues. V lost 4 bases and J lost 3, with 16 bases in between. The CDR3 sequence: CASSPQYSGDYNEQFF. The CDR3 DNA sequence: TGTGCCAGCAGCCCACAATACTCGGGGGACTACAATGAGCAGTTCTTC.

This clone was observed a few times. This chain connects TRBV6-5 to TRBJ1-6; D is unclear. Germline loops: CDR1 MNHEY, CDR2 SVGAGI. Between the trimmed V and J ends, which lost 4 bases and 5 bases, there was a span of 9 bases. The CDR3 extends over 14 amino acids. CDR3: CASSSQAHNSPLHF. CDR3 in DNA: TGTGCCAGCAGTTCGCAGGCCCATAATTCACCCCTCCACTTT.